Listed here is a single T cell receptor (beta chain). The data were taken from a study of blood T cell repertoires in COVID-19. Overall study context: Specimens from acute and convalescent COVID-19 originated in the United States, Italy and Spain. The analysed material was cDNA or gDNA that came from T cells, B-cell-depleted T cells, or PBMCs.

Participants' own reports of clinical history determined their cohort assignment. In the original processing: Estimation of nucleated cell counts was performed using reference gene primer amplification. TCRdb's copy holds only in-frame clones and misses some; the assay was immunoSEQ multiplex PCR. V and J calls and clone size follow that table, whereas D and trimming were derived from the DNA. The sample yields 150,000 to 200,000 clones, approximately 86% seen once. This CDR3 is built from 17 residues. Per the germline V gene, CDR1 is SGHRS and CDR2 is YFSETQ. Trimming pared 4 bases from V and 2 bases from J, leaving 20 bases between.

The specimen was PBMCs or T cells enriched from blood (not recorded which). The rearrangement joins TRBV5-1 to TRBJ2-3, with D maybe TRBD1 (5 bases). The TCR sequence derives from a woman aged 60 to 75 with acute COVID-19. In DNA form, the CDR3 reads TGCGCCAGCAGCCAGATGACAGCCGCTTACTTCACAGATACGCAGTATTTT. It yields the protein CASSQMTAAYFTDTQYF.